This passage covers 21 T cell receptor beta chains from one sample sequenced in a study of T cell responses to AZD1222 COVID-19 vaccine. Sequencing used immunoSEQ multiplex PCR; TCRdb keeps in-frame clones, though not all of them. In the table there are roughly 140,000 clones, approximately 90% of which are singletons. The specimen was peripheral blood, collected on day 0 of AZD1222 vaccination. These receptors originate from an adult in good health.

The chain recombines TRBV7-3 with TRBJ1-4, with D perhaps matching TRBD1 (5 bases). V was trimmed by 1 base and J by 2 bases, leaving 11 bases between them. The germline V gene has CDR1 SGHTA and CDR2 FQGTGA. The CDR3 extends over 16 amino acids. The CDR3 bases are TGTGCCAGCAGCTTAAGCGGCAGGGCCACTAATGAAAAACTGTTTTTT. Amino acids: CASSLSGRATNEKLFF.

The genes are TRBV2 and TRBJ1-5; D is perhaps TRBD1 (5 bases). This CDR3 has 14 residues. Germline V gene sequence: CDR1 SNHLY, CDR2 FYNNEI. V dropped 7 bases and J dropped 2 bases, with 12 bases sitting between them. The DNA of the CDR3 is TGTGCCAGCAAGTCCCAGGGAGGCAATCAGCCCCAGCATTTT. Translation gives CASKSQGGNQPQHF.

The CDR3 region has the DNA TGTGCCAGCAGCCGGGGGGCGCTCGGGGCTAATGAAAAACTGTTTTTT. Protein sequence: CASSRGALGANEKLFF. The gene calls are TRBV5-5 and TRBJ1-4; D is perhaps TRBD1 (6 bases). The CDR3 loop spans 16 amino acids. CDR1 is SGHKS, CDR2 YYEKEE, per germline (reference sequence). The V gene lost 4 bases and the J gene lost 3 bases, with 16 bases spanning the gap.

The chain combines TRBV6-5 with TRBJ1-4; unclear D gene. The CDR3 totals 14 residues. Germline-derived CDR1 and CDR2 are MNHEY and SVGAGI. Between the trimmed V and J ends, which lost 4 bases and 7 bases, there was a span of 13 bases. As DNA, the CDR3 is TGTGCCAGCAGTTGGGCAGCCGAAAGTGAAAAACTGTTTTTT. It translates to CASSWAAESEKLFF.

CDR3 sequence (DNA): TGTGCCTGGATTCCGGGGGGCCAGGGAGATACGCAGTATTTT. Translating it yields CAWIPGGQGDTQYF. V gene TRBV30 combines with J gene TRBJ2-3; perhaps TRBD2 as D (7 bases). V gave up 4 bases and J gave up 5 bases, with 16 bases separating them. CDR1 is GTSNPN and CDR2 is SVGIG in the germline V gene (reference sequence). There are 14 residues in the CDR3.

The CDR3 DNA reads as TGTGCCAGCAGCGAGCCGGGACTAGCGGGGACGAATGAGCAGTTCTTC. Its protein is CASSEPGLAGTNEQFF. V is TRBV7-9 and J is TRBJ2-1, with 13 bases lining up with TRBD2. The trim removed 5 bases at V and 7 bases at J, leaving 8 bases unmatched. CDR3 length equals 16 residues. CDR1 is SEHNR and CDR2 is FQNEAQ in the germline V gene (reference sequence). Supplemented by reference TRBV7-9 and TRBJ2-1, the full variable domain reads DTGVSQNPRHKITKRGQNVTFRCDPISEHNRLYWYRQTLGQGPEFLTYFQNEAQLEKSRLLSDRFSAERPKGSFSTLEIQRTEQGDSAMYLCASSEPGLAGTNEQFFGPGTRLTVL.

This chain links TRBV18 with TRBJ1-4; possible D gene TRBD1, 5 bases. Trimming took 3 bases from V and 7 from J, leaving 9 bases between them. The CDR3 spans 13 residues. Germline V gene data show CDR1 as KGHSH and CDR2 as LQKENI. CDR3 amino acids: CASSPGVGEKLFF. CDR3 in DNA: TGTGCCAGCTCACCGGGGGTGGGTGAAAAACTGTTTTTT.

The CDR3 here is CASTGDGTRGEKLFF. The CDR3 DNA reads as TGTGCCAGCACGGGCGACGGGACACGGGGAGAAAAACTGTTTTTT. The chain links TRBV7-2 to TRBJ1-4; D is perhaps TRBD1 (6 bases). The CDR3 has 15 residues. V shed 7 bases and J shed 8 bases, with 20 bases lying between them. CDR1 is SGHTA and CDR2 is FQGNSA in the germline V gene.

This clone was observed a few times. The CDR3: CASSLAGAINEQFF. The CDR3 nucleotides are TGTGCCAGCAGCCTAGCGGGAGCAATCAATGAGCAGTTCTTC. J is TRBJ2-1 and V is TRBV6-4; 10 bases match TRBD2. This CDR3 has 14 amino acids. Germline V gene lookup returns CDR1 MRHNA and CDR2 SNTAGT. V lost 6 bases, J lost 6 bases, and 5 bases stayed unmatched.

This sequence joins TRBV7-9 and TRBJ1-1; TRBD1 might be the D (5 bases). V shed 5 bases and J shed 12 bases, with 16 bases lying between them. Germline lookup yields CDR1 SEHNR and CDR2 FQNEAQ (reference sequence). This CDR3 is built from 12 residues. The CDR3 spells CASSAPGTSSFF. The CDR3 DNA reads as TGTGCCAGCAGCGCACCCGGGACTTCATCTTTCTTT. Drawing the rest from reference TRBV7-9 and TRBJ1-1, the complete variable domain is DTGVSQNPRHKITKRGQNVTFRCDPISEHNRLYWYRQTLGQGPEFLTYFQNEAQLEKSRLLSDRFSAERPKGSFSTLEIQRTEQGDSAMYLCASSAPGTSSFFGQGTRLTVV.

The chain uses TRBV6-5 and TRBJ1-6; D uncertain. V lost 2 bases to trimming and J lost 8 bases, with 7 bases between them. From germline, CDR1 is MNHEY and CDR2 SVGAGI. The CDR3 loop spans 13 amino acids. The CDR3, as DNA: TGTGCCAGCAGTTACGAACGTTATTCACCCCTCCACTTT. Translating gives CASSYERYSPLHF.

CDR3 loop: CASDSAVNTEAFF. Here the CDR3 DNA reads TGTGCTAGTGATTCAGCTGTGAACACTGAAGCTTTCTTT. The chain has TRBV12-5 and TRBJ1-1; no firm D call. This CDR3 region has 13 residues. CDR1 and CDR2 (germline): LGHNT, FRNRAP. V shed 7 bases and J shed 0 bases, with 9 bases lying between them. The full variable domain, its missing parts supplied by reference TRBV12-5 and TRBJ1-1, is DARVTQTPRHKVTEMGQEVTMRCQPILGHNTVFWYRQTMMQGLELLAYFRNRAPLDDSGMPKDRFSAEMPDATLATLKIQPSEPRDSAVYFCASDSAVNTEAFFGQGTRLTVV.

In its sample, this clone was seen once. V is TRBV7-2 and J is TRBJ2-3, with a weak D call TRBD2 (5 bases). The CDR3 has 12 amino acids. V lost 5 bases, J lost 10 bases, and 13 bases lay in between. The V gene's germline CDR1 is SGHTA and CDR2 FQGNSA. CDR3 bases: TGTGCCAGCAGCCCACGGGAAGGTTCGCAGTATTTT. Its protein product is CASSPREGSQYF.

This chain links TRBV19 with TRBJ1-5, with D unresolved. The CDR3 spans 18 residues. CDR1 is LNHDA, CDR2 SQIVND, per germline (reference sequence). The V end lost 0 bases, the J end lost 1 base, and 16 bases lay between the germline ends. The CDR3 region is CASSIDRLGIRSNQPQHF. The CDR3 DNA reads as TGTGCCAGTAGTATAGATCGCTTGGGGATCCGGAGCAATCAGCCCCAGCATTTT.

This chain links TRBV7-3 with TRBJ1-3; tentatively, D is TRBD1 (5 bases). This CDR3 comprises 14 residues. Germline V gene sequence: CDR1 SGHTA, CDR2 FQGTGA. V lost 3 bases, J lost 0 bases, and 6 bases lay in between. The CDR3 protein is CASSLGGSGNTIYF. DNA of the CDR3: TGTGCCAGCAGCTTGGGGGGCTCTGGAAACACCATATATTTT. Full variable domain (missing parts from reference TRBV7-3 and TRBJ1-3): GAGVSQTPSNKVTEKGKYVELRCDPISGHTALYWYRQSLGQGPEFLIYFQGTGAADDSGLPNDRFFAVRPEGSVSTLKIQRTERGDSAVYLCASSLGGSGNTIYFGEGSWLTVV.

The J gene is TRBJ2-5, the V gene TRBV5-1, with a possible D match to TRBD1 (6 bases). CDR3 size: 14 residues. CDR1 and CDR2 from the germline V gene are SGHRS and YFSETQ. Trimming cost V 2 bases and J 5 bases, with 13 bases left between them. CDR3 in amino acids: CASSLNTGMETQYF. The CDR3, as DNA: TGCGCCAGCAGCTTAAATACAGGGATGGAGACCCAGTACTTC.

This clone appeared a single time. CDR3 DNA: TGCGCCAGCAGCTGGAGTGGGACGGCCTACGAGCAGTACTTC. Translated, it gives CASSWSGTAYEQYF. The J gene is TRBJ2-7, the V gene TRBV5-1, with D possibly called TRBD1 or TRBD2 (5 bases each). Per the germline V gene, CDR1 is SGHRS and CDR2 is YFSETQ. Trimming took off 3 bases at V and 2 bases at J, with 12 bases between the two ends. This CDR3 is built from 14 residues.

The rearrangement links TRBV19 to TRBJ2-2; D call uncertain. The germline CDR1 and CDR2 sequences are LNHDA and SQIVND (reference sequence). The V and J ends lost 3 bases and 2 bases respectively, with 10 bases between them. This CDR3 has 15 amino acids. In DNA form, the CDR3 reads TGTGCCAGTAGTATTTGGGGATATAACACCGGGGAGCTGTTTTTT. This translates into CASSIWGYNTGELFF.

The chain recombines TRBV7-9 with TRBJ1-2, with D possibly TRBD1 on 5 matching bases. Trimming took 3 bases from V and 0 from J, leaving 11 bases between them. The CDR3 has 15 residues. Germline V gives CDR1 SEHNR, CDR2 FQNEAQ (reference sequence). CDR3 amino acids: CASSFPGTANYGYTF. The DNA for the CDR3 is TGTGCCAGCAGCTTTCCGGGGACCGCTAACTATGGCTACACCTTC.

The chain joins TRBV27 to TRBJ1-5; D uncertain. CDR3 length equals 14 residues. The V and J ends lost 6 bases and 2 bases respectively, with 11 bases between them. Germline V CDR1 and CDR2: MNHEY, SMNVEV (reference sequence). The CDR3 here is CASRLTFGNQPQHF. The CDR3, as DNA: TGTGCCAGCAGATTAACTTTTGGCAATCAGCCCCAGCATTTT.

The rearrangement uses TRBV7-2 and TRBJ2-1; 10 bases are a match to TRBD2. V trimming: 4 bases; J trimming: 6 bases; junction bases outside the gene matches: 6. Germline CDR1 reads SGHTA; CDR2 reads FQGNSA. This CDR3 contains 15 residues. DNA for the CDR3: TGTGCCAGCAGCTACACTAGCGGGGTTTTCAATGAGCAGTTCTTC. Protein sequence: CASSYTSGVFNEQFF.